The 28 T cell receptor beta chains listed next were all sequenced from one sample in a study of T cell clonotyping in hematopoietic cell transplantation (dated by TCRdb to 2020 to 2023). Receptor libraries were prepared by the immunoSEQ multiplex PCR assay. In TCRdb, the immuneACCESS table is reduced to in-frame sequences with V and J assigned. These tables do not hold every clone; where another copy was compared, an unresolved V gene accounts for under half, and the others remain unexplained. Here the sample has roughly 17,000 clones; 93% occur a single time. The ten largest clones add up to less than 2% of the sample. According to the study, the label for this sample's time point signals: recipient sample about 28 days before transplant, after cytoreduction. The sequences come from peripheral blood mononuclear cells, collected before stem cell transplant. These receptors all come from a young man with biphenotypic leukemia. Some clones in this sample may be carry-over from other donors' samples.

CDR3 coding DNA: TGTGCCAGCAGCCTGGACAGGACAACTCAAGAGACCCAGTACTTC. Protein sequence: CASSLDRTTQETQYF. The chain is built from TRBV5-8 and TRBJ2-5; TRBD1 agrees at 7 bases. V was pared by 4 bases and J by 2 bases, with 8 bases of the junction left unmatched. CDR1 SGHTS and CDR2 YDEGEE come from the germline V gene. There are 15 residues in the CDR3.

This chain connects TRBV5-1 to TRBJ2-2; TRBD2 agrees at 11 bases. J lost 9 bases, V lost 3 bases, and 4 bases had no gene match. Germline assignment: CDR1 SGHRS and CDR2 YFSETQ. The CDR3 runs to 14 residues. The DNA of the CDR3 is TGCGCCAGCAGCTCGACTAGCGGGGTTAGGGAGCTGTTTTTT. Its translation is CASSSTSGVRELFF.

The gene calls are TRBV27 and TRBJ1-2; TRBD1 agrees at 11 bases. The germline V gene encodes CDR1 MNHEY and CDR2 SMNVEV (reference sequence). J was trimmed by 2 bases and V by 3 bases; bases with no gene match: 2. The CDR3 runs 15 residues. The CDR3 protein is CASSLGTGGNYGYTF. The DNA for the CDR3 is TGTGCCAGCAGTTTGGGGACAGGGGGAAACTATGGCTACACCTTC.

The chain combines TRBV5-1 with TRBJ2-7; a possible D gene is TRBD2 (5 bases). V lost 0 bases and J lost 6, with 16 bases in between. The CDR3 loop spans 15 amino acids. Germline CDR1 SGHRS, CDR2 YFSETQ. The CDR3 sequence is CASSLDGSGGVEQYF. DNA for the CDR3: TGCGCCAGCAGCTTGGACGGCAGCGGTGGGGTCGAGCAGTACTTC. The full variable domain, with the rest looked up from reference TRBV5-1 and TRBJ2-7, is KAGVTQTPRYLIKTRGQQVTLSCSPISGHRSVSWYQQTPGQGLQFLFEYFSETQRNKGNFPGRFSGRQFSNSRSEMNVSTLELGDSALYLCASSLDGSGGVEQYFGPGTRLTVT.

This chain uses TRBV29-1 with TRBJ1-1; D is ambiguous. The V gene lost 4 bases and the J gene lost 8 bases, with 11 bases spanning the gap. The germline V gene has CDR1 SQVTM and CDR2 ANQGSEA. CDR3 size: 11 residues. The CDR3 sequence is CSVVREGEAFF. CDR3 sequence (DNA): TGCAGCGTTGTACGGGAAGGGGAAGCTTTCTTT.

The genes are TRBV19 and TRBJ1-2; tentative D call: TRBD1 (6 bases). Germline CDR1 is LNHDA and CDR2 is SQIVND (reference sequence). V shed 4 bases and J shed 3 bases, with 12 bases lying between them. The CDR3 is 14 residues long. In nucleotides, the CDR3 is TGTGCCAGTAGTACCGCAGGGGCTTACTATGGCTACACCTTC. Protein: CASSTAGAYYGYTF.

The V and J genes are TRBV27 and TRBJ1-6; no clear D. Trimming left V 8 bases short and J 5 bases short, with 13 bases between. The germline CDR1 and CDR2 sequences are MNHEY and SMNVEV (reference sequence). CDR3 length: 14 residues. The CDR3 loop is CASGPRRDNSPLHF. The CDR3 nucleotides are TGTGCCAGCGGCCCGAGGCGGGATAATTCACCCCTCCACTTT.

The chain recombines TRBV5-1 with TRBJ2-3; D is unresolved. V lost 2 bases, J lost 0 bases, and 1 base lay in between. The CDR3 has 12 residues. The germline V gene encodes CDR1 SGHRS and CDR2 YFSETQ. The CDR3 reads CASSFSTDTQYF. CDR3 DNA: TGCGCCAGCAGCTTTAGCACAGATACGCAGTATTTT.

This chain connects TRBV7-2 to TRBJ1-1; D perhaps matches TRBD1 (5 bases). V lost 3 bases and J lost 0, with 8 bases in between. The CDR3 has 14 amino acids. CDR1 and CDR2 from the germline V gene are SGHTA and FQGNSA. This CDR3 is CASSLGEVNTEAFF. The CDR3, as DNA: TGTGCCAGCAGCTTGGGGGAGGTGAACACTGAAGCTTTCTTT.

The J gene is TRBJ1-1, the V gene TRBV6-5; D is possibly TRBD1 (5 bases). From germline, CDR1 is MNHEY and CDR2 SVGAGI. The CDR3 consists of 14 residues. Trimming cost V 7 bases and J 5 bases, with 17 bases left between them. CDR3 amino acids: CASTQGRLGTEAFF. The CDR3 DNA sequence: TGTGCCAGCACCCAGGGCCGATTGGGGACTGAAGCTTTCTTT.

The J gene is TRBJ2-7, the V gene TRBV5-6; 7 positions agree with TRBD1. V gave up 2 bases and J gave up 7 bases; unmatched junction bases: 6. The CDR3 is made up of 13 amino acids. Looked up from germline, CDR1 is SGHDT and CDR2 is YYEEEE. CDR3: CASSFSRGFEQYF. CDR3 DNA: TGTGCCAGCAGCTTCTCCAGGGGGTTTGAGCAGTACTTC.

This chain connects TRBV30 to TRBJ2-7, with 8 bases matching TRBD2. The V gene end was trimmed by 0 bases and the J gene end by 6 bases; junction bases not matched to a gene: 10. Germline lookup yields CDR1 GTSNPN and CDR2 SVGIG (reference sequence). The CDR3 loop spans 15 amino acids. This chain's CDR3 is CAWSVHGGGIGEQYF. Here the CDR3 DNA reads TGTGCCTGGAGTGTACACGGCGGGGGGATCGGCGAGCAGTACTTC.

CDR3 region: CASDEPPQVQQFF. As DNA, the CDR3 is TGTGCCAGCGACGAGCCCCCCCAGGTTCAGCAGTTCTTC. The gene calls are TRBV7-2 and TRBJ2-1; no clear D. From germline, CDR1 is SGHTA and CDR2 FQGNSA. CDR3 size: 13 residues. V was clipped by 8 bases and J by 11 bases, with 19 bases between them.

The chain recombines TRBV30 with TRBJ2-2; no reliable D call. This CDR3 is 13 amino acids long. CDR1 and CDR2 from the germline V gene are GTSNPN and SVGIG (reference sequence). The ends were cut back, 1 base at V and 6 bases at J, with 9 bases in the middle. DNA of the CDR3: TGTGCCTGGAGTGAGGGTGACGCCGGGGAGCTGTTTTTT. Translated: CAWSEGDAGELFF.

V and J are TRBV5-6 and TRBJ1-6; 9 nucleotides line up with TRBD1. The germline CDR1 and CDR2 sequences are SGHDT and YYEEEE. The CDR3 totals 15 residues. V lost 4 bases, J lost 5 bases, and 4 bases stayed unmatched. The CDR3 nucleotides read TGTGCCAGCAGCCCCGGGACAGGGAATAATTCACCCCTCCACTTT. Its translation is CASSPGTGNNSPLHF.

The rearrangement links TRBV11-3 to TRBJ1-3, with D hard to call. V was cut by 5 bases and J by 2 bases, with 7 bases left in between. There are 13 residues in the CDR3. The germline V gene has CDR1 SGHNT and CDR2 YENEEA. CDR3 coding DNA: TGTGCCAGCAGCCTAGGGACTGGAAACACCATATATTTT. This translates into CASSLGTGNTIYF.

J is TRBJ1-2 and V is TRBV4-1; D gene uncertain. The CDR3 spans 13 residues. Trimming cost V 3 bases and J 1 base, with 6 bases left between them. In germline, CDR1 is MGHRA, CDR2 YSYEKL. CDR3 residues: CASSHPGNYGYTF. CDR3 DNA sequence: TGCGCCAGCAGCCACCCCGGTAACTATGGCTACACCTTC.

This chain joins TRBV7-2 and TRBJ2-2; the D gene is possibly TRBD2 (5 bases). Germline loops: CDR1 SGHTA, CDR2 FQGNSA. Trimming removed 10 bases from V and 5 bases from J, with 17 bases in between. This CDR3 region has 14 residues. This chain's CDR3 is CATDYSPATGELFF. The CDR3 DNA reads as TGTGCCACTGACTATTCTCCGGCTACCGGGGAGCTGTTTTTT. Drawing the rest from reference TRBV7-2 and TRBJ2-2, the complete variable domain is GAGVSQSPSNKVTEKGKDVELRCDPISGHTALYWYRQSLGQGLEFLIYFQGNSAPDKSGLPSDRFSAERTGGSVSTLTIQRTQQEDSAVYLCATDYSPATGELFFGEGSRLTVL.

The J gene is TRBJ2-2, the V gene TRBV19, with D perhaps matching TRBD1 (6 bases). The V and J ends lost 6 bases and 3 bases respectively, with 14 bases between them. Germline V CDR1 and CDR2: LNHDA, SQIVND (reference sequence). The CDR3 has 15 amino acids. CDR3 in DNA: TGTGCCAGTAGCCGACAGGCCCCTTACACCGGGGAGCTGTTTTTT. Amino acid sequence: CASSRQAPYTGELFF.

J is TRBJ2-7 and V is TRBV10-3; 9 bases align to TRBD2. CDR1 is ENHRY, CDR2 SYGVKD, per germline. The CDR3 contains 16 residues. Germline trimming cut 1 base from V and 2 bases from J; bases unmatched to any gene: 6. CDR3 loop: CAISELRTSVPYEQYF. CDR3 coding DNA: TGTGCCATCAGTGAGTTGAGGACTAGCGTACCCTACGAGCAGTACTTC.

The rearrangement uses TRBV10-3 and TRBJ2-7; D is uncertain. The CDR3 covers 15 residues. Germline values: CDR1 ENHRY, CDR2 SYGVKD. V was pared by 1 base and J by 2 bases, with 12 bases between. CDR3 in amino acids: CAISELNSEPYEQYF. CDR3 nucleotides: TGTGCCATCAGTGAGTTGAACTCGGAACCCTACGAGCAGTACTTC.

The chain carries TRBV5-1 and TRBJ1-3; D remains unclear. CDR3 size: 15 residues. Germline V gives CDR1 SGHRS, CDR2 YFSETQ. V lost 0 bases to trimming and J lost 2 bases, with 9 bases between them. In DNA form, the CDR3 reads TGCGCCAGCAGCTTGGGGTCCGGACCTGGAAACACCATATATTTT. Protein product: CASSLGSGPGNTIYF. Together with reference TRBV5-1 and TRBJ1-3, the CDR3 gives the full variable domain: KAGVTQTPRYLIKTRGQQVTLSCSPISGHRSVSWYQQTPGQGLQFLFEYFSETQRNKGNFPGRFSGRQFSNSRSEMNVSTLELGDSALYLCASSLGSGPGNTIYFGEGSWLTVV.

This clone was picked up one time. The chain is built from TRBV29-1 and TRBJ1-2; D call uncertain. Trimming stripped 7 bases from V and 8 bases from J, with 14 bases between. The CDR3 runs 11 residues. The germline V gene has CDR1 SQVTM and CDR2 ANQGSEA. In DNA, the CDR3 is TGCAGCGCTCAGTGGTTTGGGGGCTACACCTTC. Translation gives CSAQWFGGYTF.

V is TRBV30 and J is TRBJ2-5, with D maybe TRBD1 (6 bases). There are 14 residues in the CDR3. CDR1 and CDR2 from the germline V gene are GTSNPN and SVGIG (reference sequence). With 0 bases removed from V and 4 bases from J, the gap between germline ends came to 12 bases. The CDR3 region is CAWSVVRGGETQYF. CDR3 coding DNA: TGTGCCTGGAGTGTGGTCAGGGGTGGAGAGACCCAGTACTTC. The variable domain in full, with the rest retrieved from reference TRBV30 and TRBJ2-5, is SQTIHQWPATLVQPVGSPLSLECTVEGTSNPNLYWYRQAAGRGLQLLFYSVGIGQISSEVPQNLSASRPQDRQFILSSKKLLLSDSGFYLCAWSVVRGGETQYFGPGTRLLVL.

This sequence joins TRBV9 and TRBJ1-6; D not resolved. Germline-derived CDR1 and CDR2 are SGDLS and YYNGEE. Between the trimmed V and J ends, which lost 3 bases and 9 bases, there was a span of 16 bases. The CDR3 extends over 15 amino acids. The CDR3: CASSERGSTTSPLHF. CDR3 nucleotides: TGTGCCAGCAGCGAACGGGGATCTACGACTTCACCCCTCCACTTT.

The chain uses TRBV6-5 and TRBJ1-6; D ambiguous. The germline V gene encodes CDR1 MNHEY and CDR2 SVGAGI. Trimming shortened V by 2 bases and J by 4 bases, and 12 bases separated the two germline ends. The CDR3 has 16 residues. The chain's CDR3 is CASSYRVGDYNSPLHF. The CDR3 DNA reads TGTGCCAGCAGTTACCGCGTGGGTGATTATAATTCACCCCTCCACTTT.

V and J are TRBV4-1 and TRBJ1-2, with 9 bases identical to TRBD1. V was clipped by 3 bases and J by 2 bases; unmatched bases: 4. Germline loops: CDR1 MGHRA, CDR2 YSYEKL. The CDR3 has 15 amino acids. The CDR3 DNA sequence: TGCGCCAGCAGCCATGTGGGACAGGGAAACTATGGCTACACCTTC. Its translation is CASSHVGQGNYGYTF.

The J gene is TRBJ2-3, the V gene TRBV6-1, with 14 bases matching TRBD2. Germline V gene data show CDR1 as MNHNS and CDR2 as SASEGT. The CDR3 has 20 amino acids. With V trimmed by 4 bases and J by 0 bases, 12 bases remained unmatched. CDR3 protein: CASSGSGLTSGGDSTDTQYF. The CDR3 DNA reads TGTGCCAGCAGTGGGTCCGGCCTGACTAGCGGGGGGGATAGCACAGATACGCAGTATTTT.